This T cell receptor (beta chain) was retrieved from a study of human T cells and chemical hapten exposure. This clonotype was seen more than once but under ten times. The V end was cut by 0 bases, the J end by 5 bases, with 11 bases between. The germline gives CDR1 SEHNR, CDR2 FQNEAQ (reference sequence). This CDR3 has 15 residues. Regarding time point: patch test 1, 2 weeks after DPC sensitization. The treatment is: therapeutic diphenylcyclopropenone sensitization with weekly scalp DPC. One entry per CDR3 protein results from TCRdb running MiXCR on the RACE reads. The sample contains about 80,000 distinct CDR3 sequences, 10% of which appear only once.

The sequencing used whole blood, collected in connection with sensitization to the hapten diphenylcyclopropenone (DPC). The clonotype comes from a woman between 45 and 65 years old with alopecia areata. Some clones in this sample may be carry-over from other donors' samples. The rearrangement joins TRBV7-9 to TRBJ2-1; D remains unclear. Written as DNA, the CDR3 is TGTGCCAGCAGCTTAGCTAGGGTAGCTAACAATGAGCAGTTCTTC. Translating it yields CASSLARVANNEQFF.